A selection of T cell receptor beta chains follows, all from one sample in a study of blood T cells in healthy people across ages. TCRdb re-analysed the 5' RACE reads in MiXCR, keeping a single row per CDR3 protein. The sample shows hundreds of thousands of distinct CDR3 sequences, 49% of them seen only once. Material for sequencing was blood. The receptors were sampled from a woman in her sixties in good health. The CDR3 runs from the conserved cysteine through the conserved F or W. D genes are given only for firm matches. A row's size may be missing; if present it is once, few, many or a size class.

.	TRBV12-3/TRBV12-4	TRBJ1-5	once	CASSNRQSPNQPQHF	TGTGCCAGCAGTAACAGGCAGTCGCCGAATCAGCCCCAGCATTTT
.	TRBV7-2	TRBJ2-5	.	CASRSLYPETQYF	TGTGCCAGCAGGTCCCTTTATCCGGAGACCCAGTACTTC
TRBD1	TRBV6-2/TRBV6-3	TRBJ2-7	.	CASSYKVRTGSYEQYF	TGTGCCAGCAGTTACAAGGTACGGACAGGCTCCTACGAGCAGTACTTC
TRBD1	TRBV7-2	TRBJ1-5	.	CASSADRNQPQHF	TGTGCCAGCAGCGCGGACAGGAATCAGCCCCAGCATTTT
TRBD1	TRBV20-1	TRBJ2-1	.	CSARRDDRAYNEQFF	TGCAGTGCACGCAGAGACGACAGGGCCTACAATGAGCAGTTCTTC
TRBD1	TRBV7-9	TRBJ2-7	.	CASSSQGQGEQYF	TGTGCCAGCAGCTCGCAGGGACAGGGTGAGCAGTACTTC
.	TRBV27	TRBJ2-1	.	CASSAGHPAEQFF	TGTGCCAGCAGTGCGGGACACCCGGCTGAGCAGTTCTTC
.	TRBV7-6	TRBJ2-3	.	CASSVPTRADTQYF	TGTGCCAGCAGCGTACCCACTAGGGCAGATACGCAGTATTTT
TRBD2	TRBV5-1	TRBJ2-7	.	CASSLEASGIYGQYF	TGCGCCAGCAGCTTGGAGGCTAGCGGGATCTACGGGCAGTACTTC
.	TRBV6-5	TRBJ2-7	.	CASRRGISYEQYF	TGTGCCAGCAGACGGGGAATCTCCTACGAGCAGTACTTC